This passage covers 3 T cell receptor beta chains from one sample sequenced in a study of blood T cells in healthy people across ages. Primed by a sample-barcoded 5' primer and a J-beta primer mix, a second PCR proceeded for 7 to 11 cycles. Each CDR3 protein is one row after TCRdb ran MiXCR on the 5' RACE reads. The sample holds about 1.6 million distinct CDR3 sequences, about 35% seen once. The sequenced sample was blood. These TCRs come from a woman between 25 and 40 years old in good health.

CDR3 bases: TGTGCCAGCAGCGTAGTGTCGGCAGGGGATGGCTACACCTTC. This sequence encodes CASSVVSAGDGYTF. The gene calls are TRBV9 and TRBJ1-2; the D gene is possibly TRBD1 (6 bases). Trimming removed 0 bases at V and 6 bases at J, with 12 bases between. This CDR3 region has 14 residues. CDR1 is SGDLS and CDR2 is YYNGEE in the germline V gene.

This clonotype appeared a few times. The chain uses TRBV29-1 and TRBJ1-1; a weak D match, TRBD1 (5 bases). With 2 bases removed from V and 1 base from J, the gap between germline ends came to 8 bases. The CDR3 totals 13 residues. From germline, CDR1 is SQVTM and CDR2 ANQGSEA. CDR3 protein: CSVESQGNTEAFF. The CDR3, as DNA: TGCAGCGTTGAAAGTCAGGGGAACACTGAAGCTTTCTTT.

The chain links TRBV20-1 to TRBJ1-5, with D unresolved. V shed 0 bases and J shed 7 bases, with 28 bases lying between them. The CDR3 extends over 19 amino acids. Germline CDR1 is DFQATT and CDR2 is SNEGSKA (reference sequence). The CDR3 region has the DNA TGCAGTGCTAGAGAACCTCTTAAGCCACCTGGTTTTCGTACGCAGCCCCAGCATTTT. The encoded protein is CSAREPLKPPGFRTQPQHF.